Shown below are 27 T cell receptor beta chains from a single sample sequenced in a study of T cell responses to AZD1222 COVID-19 vaccine. The method was immunoSEQ multiplex PCR; TCRdb's version includes in-frame clones alone and lacks a portion of them. The table records 130,000 to 150,000 clones, roughly 88% of them present only once. Source: peripheral blood, taken on day 0 of AZD1222 vaccination. Receptor source: an adult in good health.

The gene calls are TRBV10-3 and TRBJ1-1, with no clear D. This CDR3 has 12 amino acids. Germline values: CDR1 ENHRY, CDR2 SYGVKD. V lost 4 bases and J lost 0, with 3 bases in between. CDR3 sequence: CAISALNTEAFF. The CDR3 coding sequence is TGTGCCATCAGTGCATTGAACACTGAAGCTTTCTTT.

This clone was found once. The chain combines TRBV4-1 with TRBJ1-2; 7 nucleotides line up with TRBD1. V dropped 2 bases and J dropped 6; count of bases not matched to a gene: 6. From germline, CDR1 is MGHRA and CDR2 YSYEKL. The CDR3 runs to 14 residues. The CDR3 here is CASSQQGTVNGYTF. For the CDR3, the DNA is TGCGCCAGCAGCCAACAAGGGACAGTTAATGGCTACACCTTC.

This clone appeared once. Other DNA sequences from this sample encode an identical CDR3 as well. The J gene is TRBJ2-3, the V gene TRBV9; D uncertain. V lost 0 bases, J lost 6 bases, and 5 bases lay in between. From germline, CDR1 is SGDLS and CDR2 YYNGEE. This CDR3 region has 12 residues. CDR3 nucleotide sequence: TGTGCCAGCAGCGTAGTGGCGGATACGCAGTATTTT. This gives the protein CASSVVADTQYF.

The chain uses TRBV7-2 and TRBJ2-5; 9 bases line up with TRBD2. Germline CDR1 SGHTA, CDR2 FQGNSA. After removal of 3 bases from V and 5 bases from J, the junction contained 4 bases not matched to a gene. The CDR3 length is 14 residues. The CDR3 sequence: CASSFGGGAETQYF. The CDR3 nucleotides are TGTGCCAGCAGCTTCGGCGGGGGGGCTGAGACCCAGTACTTC.

J is TRBJ1-2 and V is TRBV20-1; D is unclear. Trimming left V 3 bases short and J 2 bases short, with 13 bases between. The length of the CDR3 is 14 residues. Germline assignment: CDR1 DFQATT and CDR2 SNEGSKA (reference sequence). CDR3 loop: CSASSRLHNYGYTF. The CDR3 nucleotides read TGCAGTGCTAGTTCCAGGCTTCACAACTATGGCTACACCTTC.

The chain employs TRBV4-1 and TRBJ2-5; D call uncertain. V dropped 0 bases and J dropped 2 bases, with 19 bases sitting between them. Germline V CDR1 and CDR2: MGHRA, YSYEKL. CDR3 size: 18 residues. This chain's CDR3 is CASSQDGSLARDQETQYF. CDR3 coding DNA: TGCGCCAGCAGCCAAGACGGGTCATTAGCCCGAGATCAAGAGACCCAGTACTTC.

This clone occurred once. This sequence joins TRBV6-2 or TRBV6-3 and TRBJ2-7; 12 nucleotides align to TRBD1. The V gene's germline CDR1 is MNHEY and CDR2 SVGEGT. J was trimmed by 5 bases and V by 4 bases; bases with no gene match: 6. The CDR3 is 15 amino acids. The CDR3 coding sequence is TGTGCCAGCAGTTTGGGGGGGACAGGGGGCCACGAGCAGTACTTC. Its protein is CASSLGGTGGHEQYF.

This clone was counted a single time. This chain joins TRBV6-2 or TRBV6-3 and TRBJ2-3; perhaps D is TRBD1 or TRBD2 (5 bases each). The V end was cut by 10 bases, the J end by 2 bases, with 13 bases between. The CDR3 extends over 13 amino acids. Germline lookup yields CDR1 MNHEY and CDR2 SVGEGT. CDR3 sequence: CATSPGTTDTQYF. The CDR3 DNA reads as TGTGCCACCAGCCCGGGGACCACAGATACGCAGTATTTT.

The chain joins TRBV4-3 to TRBJ1-1; the D gene is possibly TRBD1 (6 bases). The V end was cut by 0 bases, the J end by 8 bases, with 7 bases between. The CDR3 spans 12 residues. The germline V gene has CDR1 LGHNA and CDR2 YSLEER. The CDR3: CASSQEGGEAFF. The CDR3 nucleotides are TGCGCCAGCAGCCAAGAAGGGGGGGAAGCTTTCTTT.

This chain joins TRBV27 and TRBJ1-4; D is ambiguous. V dropped 7 bases and J dropped 6 bases, with 12 bases sitting between them. The CDR3 consists of 13 residues. CDR1 MNHEY and CDR2 SMNVEV come from the germline V gene (reference sequence). CDR3 region: CASMDATDEKLFF. For the CDR3, the DNA is TGTGCCAGCATGGATGCAACGGATGAAAAACTGTTTTTT.

The CDR3 nucleotides are TGCGCCAGCAGCTCTGGCGGTACCGACTATGGCTACACCTTC. Residues: CASSSGGTDYGYTF. J is TRBJ1-2 and V is TRBV5-1; D unclear. Per germline, CDR1 SGHRS and CDR2 YFSETQ. The length of the CDR3 is 14 residues. V shed 3 bases and J shed 3 bases, with 12 bases lying between them.

This clone was seen only a few times. The rearrangement uses TRBV19 and TRBJ1-1; no clear D gene. Germline V gene sequence: CDR1 LNHDA, CDR2 SQIVND (reference sequence). The CDR3 runs to 12 residues. V gave up 7 bases and J gave up 0 bases, with 6 bases separating them. The CDR3 here is CASNDLNTEAFF. In nucleotides, the CDR3 is TGTGCCAGTAACGACCTGAACACTGAAGCTTTCTTT.

V gene TRBV27 combines with J gene TRBJ1-2, with TRBD1 matching over 10 bases. Germline trimming cut 5 bases from V and 3 bases from J; bases unmatched to any gene: 9. From germline, CDR1 is MNHEY and CDR2 SMNVEV (reference sequence). This CDR3 region has 16 residues. CDR3 sequence: CASSPRQGARHYGYTF. Here the CDR3 DNA reads TGTGCCAGCAGTCCCAGACAGGGGGCGAGGCACTATGGCTACACCTTC.

The J gene is TRBJ1-1, the V gene TRBV6-4; 7 bases agree with TRBD1. CDR1 MRHNA and CDR2 SNTAGT come from the germline V gene. The CDR3 loop spans 15 amino acids. V lost 4 bases to trimming and J lost 4 bases; unmatched junction nucleotides: 9. The CDR3 region has the DNA TGTGCCAGCAGTGCCAGGGGGGATGGGAGCACTGAAGCTTTCTTT. It translates to CASSARGDGSTEAFF.

The chain combines TRBV29-1 with TRBJ2-7; 13 nucleotides match TRBD2. The germline V gene encodes CDR1 SQVTM and CDR2 ANQGSEA. The CDR3 is made up of 14 amino acids. The trim removed 4 bases at V and 3 bases at J, leaving 3 bases unmatched. The CDR3 loop reads CSVGTSGGFYEQYF. CDR3 nucleotides: TGCAGCGTTGGGACTAGCGGGGGATTCTACGAGCAGTACTTC.

The rearrangement links TRBV24-1 to TRBJ2-3; D is perhaps TRBD1 or TRBD2 (5 bases each). V lost 1 base and J 3 bases, leaving 13 bases between the germline ends. Germline V gene data show CDR1 as KGHDR and CDR2 as SFDVKD. CDR3 size: 16 residues. The CDR3 reads CATSDLGAGLTDTQYF. CDR3 in DNA: TGTGCCACCAGTGATTTAGGGGCCGGACTGACAGATACGCAGTATTTT.

In regard to this clone: The junction shows a germline mismatch at one end, possibly a read error. This same CDR3 is encoded by further DNA sequences in the sample. The CDR3 spells CASSPRGTDEKLFF. CDR3 DNA sequence: TGTGCCAGCTCCCCACGAGGGACGGATGAAAAACTGTTTTTT. The rearrangement joins TRBV18 to TRBJ1-4, with a weak D call TRBD1 (5 bases). The germline V gene encodes CDR1 KGHSH and CDR2 LQKENI. The CDR3 contains 14 residues.

The gene calls are TRBV9 and TRBJ2-1; tentatively, D is TRBD1 (6 bases). Germline assignment: CDR1 SGDLS and CDR2 YYNGEE. Between the trimmed V and J ends, which lost 1 base and 7 bases, there was a span of 21 bases. The CDR3 loop spans 17 amino acids. The CDR3 here is CASSVLGSQAGANEQFF. Here the CDR3 DNA reads TGTGCCAGCAGCGTACTAGGGAGCCAGGCAGGGGCAAATGAGCAGTTCTTC.

The chain couples TRBV20-1 to TRBJ1-1; 10 bases fit TRBD1. Germline lookup yields CDR1 DFQATT and CDR2 SNEGSKA (reference sequence). The CDR3 contains 15 residues. V lost 3 bases and J lost 4; bases outside the gene matches: 8. The CDR3 DNA is TGCAGTGCTAGTTCAACCGGGACAGGGGCCACTGAAGCTTTCTTT. This sequence encodes CSASSTGTGATEAFF.

This chain links TRBV5-8 with TRBJ2-2; D unclear. The CDR3 consists of 16 residues. Looked up from germline, CDR1 is SGHTS and CDR2 is YDEGEE. Trimming took 4 bases from V and 2 from J, leaving 15 bases between them. CDR3 sequence (DNA): TGTGCCAGCAGCCCCGAGGTGGACCGAAACACCGGGGAGCTGTTTTTT. Its translation is CASSPEVDRNTGELFF.

This rearrangement joins TRBV6-5 to TRBJ1-5; no clear D gene. This CDR3 region has 14 residues. Germline V gene sequence: CDR1 MNHEY, CDR2 SVGAGI. V gave up 0 bases and J gave up 2 bases, with 5 bases separating them. CDR3 DNA sequence: TGTGCCAGCAGTTACTCTCTACGCAATCAGCCCCAGCATTTT. Translating it yields CASSYSLRNQPQHF.

The rearrangement links TRBV9 to TRBJ1-5; possibly TRBD1 for D (6 bases). The germline V and J ends were trimmed by 2 bases and 0 bases, with 9 bases remaining between them. Germline V gene data show CDR1 as SGDLS and CDR2 as YYNGEE. This CDR3 is built from 15 residues. The CDR3: CASSVGADSNQPQHF. The DNA of the CDR3 is TGTGCCAGCAGCGTGGGGGCAGATAGCAATCAGCCCCAGCATTTT. The full variable domain, in which reference TRBV9 and TRBJ1-5 provide the parts outside the CDR3, is DSGVTQTPKHLITATGQRVTLRCSPRSGDLSVYWYQQSLDQGLQFLIQYYNGEERAKGNILERFSAQQFPDLHSELNLSSLELGDSALYFCASSVGADSNQPQHFGDGTRLSIL.

V is TRBV18 and J is TRBJ2-7; 8 nucleotides agree with TRBD1. The CDR3 covers 15 residues. Germline V gene sequence: CDR1 KGHSH, CDR2 LQKENI. V lost 3 bases to trimming and J lost 6 bases; unmatched junction nucleotides: 10. CDR3: CASSPAGTGVSEQYF. The CDR3 coding sequence is TGTGCCAGCTCACCGGCCGGGACAGGTGTCTCCGAGCAGTACTTC.

The CDR3 is CASSSGGRDRETQYF. In DNA form, the CDR3 reads TGCGCCAGCAGCTCCGGCGGGAGGGATCGAGAGACCCAGTACTTC. This chain connects TRBV5-1 to TRBJ2-5; 9 bases agree with TRBD2. J gave up 4 bases and V 3 bases, and 7 bases lay outside the gene matches. The CDR3 contains 15 residues. Germline V gene sequence: CDR1 SGHRS, CDR2 YFSETQ.

This chain uses TRBV7-3 with TRBJ2-3; unclear D gene. From germline, CDR1 is SGHTA and CDR2 FQGTGA. The CDR3 loop spans 13 amino acids. V was cut by 5 bases and J by 4 bases, with 10 bases left in between. The CDR3 sequence is CASSNSRADTQYF. In nucleotides, the CDR3 is TGTGCCAGCAGCAACTCTAGGGCAGATACGCAGTATTTT.

This chain links TRBV18 with TRBJ2-7, with a tentative D call TRBD2 (5 bases). The germline V gene has CDR1 KGHSH and CDR2 LQKENI. V was shortened by 1 base and J by 1 base, with 8 bases between the two germline ends. This CDR3 is built from 14 residues. CDR3 amino acids: CASSPREGSYEQYF. CDR3 sequence (DNA): TGTGCCAGCTCACCACGTGAGGGATCCTACGAGCAGTACTTC.

This sequence joins TRBV24-1 and TRBJ1-1, with D perhaps TRBD1 (5 bases). Trimming cost V 8 bases and J 0 bases, with 9 bases left between them. This CDR3 contains 13 residues. CDR1 and CDR2 from the germline V gene are KGHDR and SFDVKD. CDR3 in amino acids: CATTQGLNTEAFF. The CDR3 bases are TGTGCCACCACTCAGGGTTTGAACACTGAAGCTTTCTTT.